These T cell receptor beta chains were read from a single sample in a study of blood T cells in healthy people across ages. A single record per CDR3 protein comes from TCRdb applying MiXCR to the 5' RACE reads. The sample lists some 760,000 distinct CDR3 sequences; approximately 25% were seen once. These same records also appear under a second study, on T cells of mothers and their children.

The sample comprised blood. Every receptor here comes from a boy younger than 18 in good health. CDR3s include the opening cysteine and the closing phenylalanine or tryptophan. A D gene is named only where the DNA matches it firmly. Size is omitted from some rows. Given values are once, few, many or a class for expanded clones.

few	-	TRBV4-3	TRBJ2-3	CASSQDLRWGPDTQYF	TGCGCCAGCAGCCAAGATCTGAGGTGGGGTCCAGATACGCAGTATTTT
few	TRBD2	TRBV7-2	TRBJ2-3	CASSLDVAGVYF	TGTGCCAGCAGCTTAGACGTAGCGGGAGTGTATTTT
-	-	TRBV12-3/TRBV12-4	TRBJ2-1	CVSSRSVGEQFF	TGTGTCAGCAGCCGATCGGTGGGAGAGCAGTTCTTC
-	-	TRBV7-2	TRBJ1-4	CASSDPGREKLFF	TGTGCCAGCAGTGACCCAGGGCGGGAAAAACTGTTTTTT
few	TRBD1	TRBV12-3/TRBV12-4	TRBJ2-3	CASSDTGTVRTF	TGTGCCAGCAGTGACACCGGGACAGTCCGGACTTTT
-	-	TRBV29-1	TRBJ2-1	CSVAGLRLNEQFF	TGCAGCGTTGCCGGACTTAGACTGAATGAGCAGTTCTTC
few	TRBD2	TRBV5-1	TRBJ2-3	CASSFDRLAGGDTQYF	TGCGCCAGCAGCTTCGACAGACTAGCGGGAGGAGATACGCAGTATTTT
few	-	TRBV20-1	TRBJ1-5	CSATTYGADGGYSNQPQHF	TGCAGTGCTACCACCTACGGGGCAGATGGCGGTTATAGCAATCAGCCCCAGCATTTT
-	TRBD2	TRBV3-1	TRBJ2-1	CASSPLEGLAGFNEQFF	TGTGCCAGCAGCCCCCTGGAAGGACTAGCGGGATTCAATGAGCAGTTCTTC
-	TRBD2	TRBV5-1	TRBJ2-1	CASTGLAGGANEQFF	TGCGCCAGCACGGGTCTAGCGGGAGGGGCCAATGAGCAGTTCTTC
few	TRBD2	TRBV3-1	TRBJ2-7	CASSPLAGVSSPYEQYF	TGTGCCAGCAGCCCTCTAGCGGGAGTATCTTCTCCCTACGAGCAGTACTTC
-	TRBD1	TRBV20-1	TRBJ1-1	CSASGTGDTEAFF	TGCAGTGCTTCAGGTACAGGGGACACTGAAGCTTTCTTT
-	TRBD2	TRBV27	TRBJ2-1	CANSELAGGPGNEQFF	TGTGCCAACAGTGAATTAGCGGGAGGGCCGGGAAATGAGCAGTTCTTC
-	TRBD2	TRBV24-1	TRBJ2-3	CATGAGGRDTQYF	TGTGCCACCGGAGCGGGGGGCCGAGATACGCAGTATTTT
-	TRBD2	TRBV29-1	TRBJ2-7	CSVEDRSSGGSLHYEQYF	TGCAGCGTTGAAGATCGTAGTAGCGGGGGATCCCTTCACTACGAGCAGTACTTC
few	-	TRBV6-4	TRBJ1-5	CASSVRREKIQPQHF	TGTGCCAGCAGTGTTCGTCGGGAAAAGATTCAGCCCCAGCATTTT
-	-	TRBV3-1	TRBJ1-5	CASSQGKVARDPFRNQPQHF	TGTGCCAGCAGCCAGGGTAAGGTAGCACGGGACCCTTTCCGCAATCAGCCCCAGCATTTT
-	-	TRBV6-1	TRBJ2-7	CALSQGGGYEQYF	TGTGCGTTATCACAGGGAGGGGGATACGAGCAGTACTTC
few	-	TRBV5-5	TRBJ2-5	CASSLESSGFETQYF	TGTGCCAGCAGCTTGGAATCATCAGGGTTTGAGACCCAGTACTTC
-	TRBD2	TRBV20-1	TRBJ2-5	CSAGTSGGTNQETQYF	TGCAGTGCTGGGACTAGCGGGGGGACCAACCAAGAGACCCAGTACTTC
-	-	TRBV7-2	TRBJ2-1	CASSAVGTFSYNEQFF	TGTGCCAGCAGCGCAGTAGGGACTTTCTCCTACAATGAGCAGTTCTTC
-	-	TRBV5-1	TRBJ2-3	CASSPRWAGEDTQYF	TGCGCCAGCAGCCCGAGGTGGGCTGGGGAAGATACGCAGTATTTT
few	-	TRBV29-1	TRBJ2-3	CSVLLDTQYF	TGCAGCGTTCTTTTAGATACGCAGTATTTT
-	TRBD2	TRBV5-1	TRBJ2-5	CASSLAGNFQETQYF	TGCGCCAGCAGCTTAGCGGGGAACTTCCAAGAGACCCAGTACTTC
few	-	TRBV27	TRBJ2-7	CASSWGPAYEQYF	TGTGCCAGCAGTTGGGGACCTGCCTACGAGCAGTACTTC
-	TRBD2	TRBV5-1	TRBJ2-1	CASSLWGGGNEQFF	TGCGCCAGCAGCTTGTGGGGGGGAGGAAATGAGCAGTTCTTC
-	TRBD1	TRBV28	TRBJ2-7	CASSLSGQGDYEQYF	TGTGCCAGCAGTTTGTCGGGACAGGGTGATTACGAGCAGTACTTC
-	TRBD1	TRBV11-3	TRBJ2-5	CASSSSNTGGETQYF	TGTGCCAGCAGCTCCTCTAACACAGGGGGCGAGACCCAGTACTTC
-	TRBD2	TRBV14	TRBJ2-3	CASSQETSSGRYDTQYF	TGTGCCAGCAGCCAAGAAACTTCGAGCGGGAGATATGATACGCAGTATTTT
few	TRBD1	TRBV20-1	TRBJ2-7	CSASVGTGDYEQYF	TGCAGTGCTAGTGTTGGGACAGGGGACTACGAGCAGTACTTC
few	-	TRBV2	TRBJ2-7	CAGSDPRGSDYEQYF	TGTGCCGGCAGTGACCCCAGGGGCAGCGACTACGAGCAGTACTTC
few	TRBD1	TRBV29-1	TRBJ2-5	CSVETGKETQYF	TGCAGCGTTGAGACAGGGAAAGAGACCCAGTACTTC
few	-	TRBV13	TRBJ2-5	CASSLYRTRWETQYF	TGTGCCAGCAGCTTATACAGGACAAGGTGGGAGACCCAGTACTTC
-	-	TRBV7-9	TRBJ1-1	CASSPTTTGFEAFF	TGTGCCAGCAGCCCCACTACTACAGGTTTCGAAGCTTTCTTT
-	-	TRBV11-2	TRBJ2-1	CASRESGFEQFF	TGTGCCAGCAGGGAATCAGGGTTTGAGCAGTTCTTC
-	-	TRBV6-4	TRBJ2-1	CASSDSKGEQFF	TGTGCCAGCAGTGACTCGAAAGGGGAGCAGTTCTTC
-	TRBD2	TRBV20-1	TRBJ2-3	CSALFMSGGYTDTQYF	TGCAGTGCCCTGTTTATGAGCGGGGGGTACACAGATACGCAGTATTTT
few	-	TRBV7-8	TRBJ1-4	CASSGLGNEKLFF	TGTGCCAGCAGCGGCCTAGGGAATGAAAAACTGTTTTTT
once	-	TRBV6-5	TRBJ2-7	CASSYVPESYEQYF	TGTGCCAGCAGCTACGTACCGGAATCCTACGAGCAGTACTTC
-	-	TRBV27	TRBJ1-2	CASSLDRPSGRGYGYTF	TGTGCCAGCAGTTTAGATAGGCCGTCTGGGCGAGGCTATGGCTACACCTTC
few	TRBD1	TRBV12-3/TRBV12-4	TRBJ2-7	CASSPRDRTYEQYF	TGTGCCAGCAGTCCAAGGGACAGGACCTACGAGCAGTACTTC
few	-	TRBV29-1	TRBJ2-5	CSVEGLAVQETQYF	TGCAGCGTTGAGGGTTTGGCGGTCCAAGAGACCCAGTACTTC
few	-	TRBV4-1	TRBJ1-2	CASSQYDGYTF	TGCGCCAGCAGCCAGTACGATGGCTACACCTTC
few	-	TRBV12-3/TRBV12-4	TRBJ2-7	CASSFGSGAYEQYF	TGTGCCAGCAGTTTTGGTAGCGGTGCCTACGAGCAGTACTTC
-	-	TRBV29-1	TRBJ2-7	CSAKVGDFYEQYF	TGCAGCGCGAAAGTGGGAGACTTCTACGAGCAGTACTTC
-	-	TRBV25-1	TRBJ2-5	CASSEIGQETQYF	TGTGCCAGCAGTGAAATAGGGCAAGAGACCCAGTACTTC
-	-	TRBV6-5	TRBJ2-3	CASRVGRSTDTQYF	TGTGCCAGCAGGGTCGGACGGAGCACAGATACGCAGTATTTT
-	-	TRBV29-1	TRBJ2-2	CSAVTGSVNTGELFF	TGCAGCGCCGTCACAGGGTCAGTGAACACCGGGGAGCTGTTTTTT
-	-	TRBV29-1	TRBJ2-7	CSVERAWSDEQYF	TGCAGCGTTGAACGGGCCTGGAGCGACGAGCAGTACTTC
-	TRBD1	TRBV3-1	TRBJ1-4	CASSQTGQKLFF	TGTGCCAGCAGCCAGACAGGGCAAAAACTGTTTTTT
-	-	TRBV10-3	TRBJ2-5	CAISEADSGTQYF	TGTGCCATCAGTGAAGCGGATTCCGGAACCCAGTACTTC